Below, one TCR beta chain is given with its context. Its antigen is still unknown. The entry originates in a study of cytomegalovirus exposure and HLA in healthy donors. Turning to the study itself: Approximately 85 million unique TCRs from HLA-typed donors were held in an early data release. Study-wide points: Follow-up analysis found HLA locus-dependent TCR association rates, highest for DRB1 and lowest for HLA-C. Across all donors, roughly uniform sequencing depth was an assumption of the presence/absence analyses. Among the CMV-associated chains, a few were confirmed in vitro as specific for CMV antigens.

It was with 60 Vbeta and 13 Jbeta primers that the PCR ran. Sequenced by immunoSEQ multiplex PCR; TCRdb stores in-frame clones only, minus some. The table has about 110,000 clones, roughly 84% seen once. Input material: PBMCs. This receptor was identified in a man aged 25 to 45 in good health and CMV-seropositive.

CDR3 sequence: CASSLGTTMGETQYF. CDR3 DNA sequence: TGTGCCAGCAGCTTAGGGACAACCATGGGAGAGACCCAGTACTTC. The chain joins TRBV5-8 to TRBJ2-5, with D maybe TRBD1 (6 bases). Trimming took 2 bases from V and 4 from J, leaving 15 bases between them. CDR1 is SGHTS and CDR2 is YDEGEE in the germline V gene. This CDR3 comprises 15 residues.